This entry lists 15 T cell receptor beta chains sequenced from one sample in a study of T cell responses to AZD1222 COVID-19 vaccine. Sequencing used immunoSEQ multiplex PCR; TCRdb keeps in-frame clones, though not all of them. In the table there are under 110,000 clones, 80% to 95% of which are singletons. The specimen comprised peripheral blood, sampled 28 days after the second AZD1222 dose. The receptor set was obtained from an adult who received the AZD1222 COVID-19 vaccine.

The chain employs TRBV25-1 and TRBJ2-7, with D possibly matching TRBD1 (7 bases). The germline CDR1 and CDR2 sequences are MGHDK and SYGVNS. There are 15 residues in the CDR3. V lost 2 bases to trimming and J lost 3 bases, with 14 bases between them. The CDR3 DNA reads as TGTGCCAGCAGTGAACAGGGGGGCCCGGGCTACGAGCAGTACTTC. Encoded protein: CASSEQGGPGYEQYF.

The V and J genes are TRBV5-1 and TRBJ2-7, with 7 bases fitting TRBD2. CDR3 length: 14 residues. CDR1 SGHRS and CDR2 YFSETQ come from the germline V gene. The trim removed 5 bases at V and 2 bases at J, leaving 7 bases unmatched. CDR3 DNA sequence: TGCGCCAGCAGAATAGCTAGCGGTACCTACGAGCAGTACTTC. Amino acid sequence: CASRIASGTYEQYF. Combining the CDR3 with reference TRBV5-1 and TRBJ2-7 gives the whole variable domain KAGVTQTPRYLIKTRGQQVTLSCSPISGHRSVSWYQQTPGQGLQFLFEYFSETQRNKGNFPGRFSGRQFSNSRSEMNVSTLELGDSALYLCASRIASGTYEQYFGPGTRLTVT.

This rearrangement joins TRBV27 to TRBJ2-2; D is possibly TRBD1 (5 bases). V was cut by 4 bases and J by 7 bases, with 13 bases left in between. The germline CDR1 and CDR2 sequences are MNHEY and SMNVEV (reference sequence). The CDR3 consists of 14 residues. Written as DNA, the CDR3 is TGTGCCAGCAGTTCTTTACTCAGGGTCGGGGAGCTGTTTTTT. This translates into CASSSLLRVGELFF.

This clone was counted a single time. V and J are TRBV11-2 and TRBJ1-1; TRBD1 might be the D (5 bases). The ends were cut back, 4 bases at V and 10 bases at J, with 13 bases in the middle. The CDR3 contains 12 residues. Per germline, CDR1 SGHAT and CDR2 FQNNGV. As DNA, the CDR3 is TGTGCCAGCAGCTGGGGGACGGGGGGAGCTTTCTTT. Its protein is CASSWGTGGAFF.

The chain couples TRBV9 to TRBJ1-1; D unclear. The CDR3 contains 12 residues. Germline V lookup: CDR1 SGDLS, CDR2 YYNGEE. V lost 0 bases and J 11 bases, leaving 11 bases between the germline ends. This chain's CDR3 is CASSVDSVGAFF. The CDR3 bases are TGTGCCAGCAGCGTAGATTCGGTGGGGGCTTTCTTT.

This clone was recorded once. V usage is TRBV6-5 and J usage is TRBJ1-3; D gene uncertain. Between the trimmed V and J ends, which lost 0 bases and 7 bases, there was a span of 10 bases. This CDR3 is built from 14 residues. CDR1 and CDR2 from the germline V gene are MNHEY and SVGAGI. The CDR3: CASSYSYDRNTIYF. The CDR3 bases are TGTGCCAGCAGTTACTCTTACGATCGGAACACCATATATTTT.

J is TRBJ1-1 and V is TRBV7-2; 7 nucleotides align to TRBD1. V lost 5 bases, J lost 1 base, and 7 bases stayed unmatched. Germline lookup yields CDR1 SGHTA and CDR2 FQGNSA. The CDR3 spans 15 residues. Here the CDR3 DNA reads TGTGCCAGCAGCATCCGGACAGGTTCGAACACTGAAGCTTTCTTT. It specifies CASSIRTGSNTEAFF.

This clone has a handful of counts. CDR3 residues: CASTLGEGAGSPLHF. The CDR3 DNA is TGTGCCAGCACCCTAGGGGAGGGGGCCGGTTCACCCCTCCACTTT. The chain joins TRBV6-5 to TRBJ1-6, with 7 bases matching TRBD1. V shed 7 bases, J shed 9 bases, and the junction held 12 bases outside the gene matches. Looked up from germline, CDR1 is MNHEY and CDR2 is SVGAGI. CDR3 length: 15 residues.

The CDR3, as DNA: TGCGCCAGCAGCCAAAACTTCCTAGGGCGGGAGACCCAGTACTTC. Its protein product is CASSQNFLGRETQYF. The V and J genes are TRBV4-1 and TRBJ2-5; D call uncertain. CDR3 length: 15 amino acids. V was pared by 2 bases and J by 5 bases, with 15 bases between. Germline V gives CDR1 MGHRA, CDR2 YSYEKL.

This clone is categorized as medium-sized. The chain is built from TRBV19 and TRBJ2-2; unclear D gene. Germline lookup yields CDR1 LNHDA and CDR2 SQIVND (reference sequence). This CDR3 comprises 13 residues. Trimming removed 2 bases at V and 7 bases at J, with 8 bases between. CDR3 protein: CASSIRTYGELFF. CDR3 nucleotide sequence: TGTGCCAGTAGTATAAGAACTTACGGGGAGCTGTTTTTT. Based on the CDR3 plus reference TRBV19 and TRBJ2-2, the full variable domain is DGGITQSPKYLFRKEGQNVTLSCEQNLNHDAMYWYRQDPGQGLRLIYYSQIVNDFQKGDIAEGYSVSREKKESFPLTVTSAQKNPTAFYLCASSIRTYGELFFGEGSRLTVL.

The chain employs TRBV5-1 and TRBJ1-1, with D perhaps TRBD1 (5 bases). Germline CDR1 SGHRS, CDR2 YFSETQ. This CDR3 region has 14 residues. Deletions cut 4 bases from V and 4 bases from J, with 14 bases between. The CDR3 nucleotides read TGCGCCAGCAGCCTACAGGTGGGGTCCACTGAAGCTTTCTTT. Translation gives CASSLQVGSTEAFF.

This chain uses TRBV12-5 with TRBJ2-5; the D gene could be TRBD1 or TRBD2 (5 bases each). The CDR3 spans 12 residues. Germline values: CDR1 LGHNT, CDR2 FRNRAP. Trimming took 10 bases from V and 1 from J, leaving 10 bases between them. CDR3 amino acids: CANGTIQETQYF. The DNA for the CDR3 is TGTGCTAACGGGACGATCCAAGAGACCCAGTACTTC.

CDR3 amino acids: CASSFVGANQPQHF. As DNA, the CDR3 is TGTGCCAGCAGCTTTGTTGGGGCCAATCAGCCCCAGCATTTT. The genes are TRBV7-2 and TRBJ1-5, with a tentative D call TRBD1 (5 bases). V lost 3 bases, J lost 3 bases, and 9 bases lay in between. CDR3 length equals 14 residues. Germline CDR1 reads SGHTA; CDR2 reads FQGNSA.

The chain joins TRBV6-5 to TRBJ2-1; D is unresolved. CDR1 and CDR2 from the germline V gene are MNHEY and SVGAGI. V was shortened by 5 bases and J by 4 bases, with 15 bases between the two germline ends. The CDR3 runs to 15 residues. This CDR3 is CASSREGSLYNEQFF. The CDR3 DNA reads as TGTGCCAGCAGTAGGGAAGGGTCCCTTTACAATGAGCAGTTCTTC.

The rearrangement uses TRBV3-1 (or the pseudogene TRBV3-2) and TRBJ2-3; perhaps TRBD2 as D (6 bases). The CDR3 has 16 amino acids. The germline V gene has CDR1 LGHDT and CDR2 YNNKEL (reference sequence). With 0 bases removed from V and 1 base from J, the gap between germline ends came to 11 bases. The CDR3 region is CASSQDPGVCTDTQYF. The CDR3 DNA sequence: TGTGCCAGCAGCCAAGATCCGGGGGTCTGCACAGATACGCAGTATTTT.